The T cell receptor (beta chain) described here comes from a study of early T cells in non-severe SARS-CoV-2 infection. Findings of the study overall: In VDJdb matching, anti-spike CD8 responses were favored while private and CD4 specificities went missing.

cDNA molecules, individually, were tagged with unique molecular identifiers. TCRdb reprocessed the 5' RACE reads with MiXCR, giving one entry per CDR3 protein. The sample has 30,000 to 40,000 distinct CDR3 sequences; less than 7% are singletons. Trimming left V 5 bases short and J 2 bases short, with 7 bases between. Per the germline V gene, CDR1 is SEHNR and CDR2 is FQNEAQ (reference sequence). There are 12 residues in the CDR3. This clonotype was counted at least ten times. As yet, its antigen is unknown. This sample comprised whole blood, obtained at baseline. The sequence derives from an adult who was a healthcare worker with PCR-confirmed SARS-CoV-2 infection or an uninfected control (not recorded which). The V call is TRBV7-9, the J call TRBJ2-7, with D unresolved. The CDR3 region has the DNA TGTGCCAGCAGCCCTATGGCCTACGAGCAGTACTTC. Encoded protein: CASSPMAYEQYF.